This T cell receptor beta chain appears in the sequencing data of a study of post-analysis software for immune sequencing data. Study-wide findings and caveats: Patients carried five TRBV segments more frequently than controls did, and TRBV5-6, TRBV5-1 and TRBV20-1 were among them.

CDR1 and CDR2 (germline): LGHNA, YNFKEQ. The CDR3 has 14 amino acids. V lost 1 base and J 4 bases, leaving 9 bases between the germline ends. Unique molecular identifiers had been added to the TCR beta cDNA libraries. Yield was around 500,000 cDNA molecules from around 1 to 10 million T cells. TCRdb re-called the PCR reads with MiXCR, one entry per CDR3 protein. The repertoire has hundreds of thousands of distinct CDR3 sequences, roughly 27% of them found once; the top ten carry 0.55% to 0.65%. In this sample, this clonotype turned up a few times. Its antigen is currently unknown. The chain couples TRBV4-2 to TRBJ2-3; D unclear. This TCR was sampled from a girl aged 5-17 years with multiple sclerosis. The sequenced sample was blood. CDR3 in DNA: TGTGCCAGCAGCCAAGTCCCGGCCCCAGATACGCAGTATTTT. It codes for CASSQVPAPDTQYF.